This T cell receptor (beta chain) appears in the sequencing data of a study of blood T cell repertoires in COVID-19. Clones were read by immunoSEQ multiplex PCR, and TCRdb kept only the in-frame ones, dropping some. The table records about 150,000 clones, roughly nine tenths of them present only once. This CDR3 has 18 residues. The J gene is TRBJ1-2, the V gene TRBV12-1; the listed D gene, TRBD1, was not tested against the DNA. TRBV12-1 is shown as a pseudogene. This clonotype was obtained from a woman in her seventies with acute or convalescent COVID-19. Material for sequencing was peripheral blood. In DNA, the CDR3 is TGTGCCAGGAGAACTAGGGTCCCCAGACAGGGCGCTAACTATGGCTACACCTTC. The encoded protein is CARRTRVPRQGANYGYTF.